The 4 T cell receptor beta chains below all came from one sample that was sequenced in a study of blood T cell repertoires in COVID-19. Sequencing used immunoSEQ multiplex PCR; TCRdb keeps in-frame clones, though not all of them. Of around 100,000 clones in the sample, around nine tenths were seen once. Sequenced: peripheral blood. All receptors derive from a man aged 50 or older with active or convalescent COVID-19.

The gene calls are TRBV18 and TRBJ1-5; 9 nucleotides align to TRBD1. This CDR3 comprises 14 residues. From germline, CDR1 is KGHSH and CDR2 LQKENI. Trimming at V came to 6 bases and at J to 6 bases, leaving 6 bases not matched to a gene. DNA for the CDR3: TGTGCCAGCTCCCAACAGGGGGCGGGTCAGCCCCAGCATTTT. This gives the protein CASSQQGAGQPQHF. The variable domain in full, completed from reference TRBV18 and TRBJ1-5, reads NAGVMQNPRHLVRRRGQEARLRCSPMKGHSHVYWYRQLPEEGLKFMVYLQKENIIDESGMPKERFSAEFPKEGPSILRIQQVVRGDSAAYFCASSQQGAGQPQHFGDGTRLSIL.

The CDR3 here is CASGKGDSPLHF. The CDR3 nucleotides are TGTGCCAGCGGAAAGGGAGATTCACCCCTCCACTTT. V gene TRBV27 combines with J gene TRBJ1-6; D gene uncertain. In germline, CDR1 is MNHEY, CDR2 SMNVEV (reference sequence). The ends were cut back, 8 bases at V and 8 bases at J, with 10 bases in the middle. The CDR3 is 12 residues long.

The CDR3 reads CASSVKGANQPQHF. For the CDR3, the DNA is TGTGCCAGCAGTGTGAAGGGGGCAAATCAGCCCCAGCATTTT. V usage is TRBV2 and J usage is TRBJ1-5; 7 nucleotides agree with TRBD1. The CDR3 consists of 14 residues. Losses at the gene ends were 4 bases for V and 4 bases for J; bases not matched to a gene: 4. Germline V gene sequence: CDR1 SNHLY, CDR2 FYNNEI.

The chain has TRBV5-4 and TRBJ2-4; 8 bases are shared with TRBD2. CDR3 length equals 15 residues. The V and J ends lost 4 bases and 3 bases, in that order; junction bases with no gene match: 6. CDR1 is SGHNT and CDR2 is YYREEE in the germline V gene (reference sequence). The CDR3 sequence: CASSPTSEVKNIQYF. CDR3 sequence (DNA): TGTGCCAGCAGCCCGACTAGCGAGGTCAAAAACATTCAGTACTTC.